This TCR beta chain comes out of a study of neurological immune-mediated disorders. Study-wide points: Patients with HTLV-1-associated myelopathy showed the most TCR clonal expansion. Those with multiple sclerosis showed the least, falling below healthy controls.

A note on this clonotype: Antigen unknown. Germline and junction disagree at one end, which may indicate a read error.

TCRdb independently ran MiXCR on the 5' RACE reads; one entry per CDR3 protein. The sample yields tens of thousands of distinct CDR3 sequences, 7% to 8.5% seen once. The germline gives CDR1 DFQATT, CDR2 SNEGSKA (reference sequence). The CDR3 consists of 14 residues. The chain carries TRBV20-1 and TRBJ2-1; maybe TRBD2 (6 bases). Material: CD4+ T cells from blood. This receptor was obtained from a middle-aged man in good health. The CDR3: CSATRRDSFNEQFF. CDR3 sequence (DNA): TGCAGTGCTACCCGCAGGGACTCCTTCAATGAGCAGTTCTTC.